The clone carrying this T cell receptor beta chain was seen at least ten times. As yet, its antigen is unknown. The data stem from a study of T cells in Graves' hyperthyroidism and ophthalmopathy. In the study overall: Peripheral blood collection took place at initial diagnosis, before any treatment.

TCR beta CDR3 regions were amplified from RNA transcripts. The HTBI set primed first-round TCR CDR3 RT-PCR. MiXCR was run by TCRdb on the multiplex PCR reads, yielding one entry per CDR3 protein. Altogether 350,000 to 400,000 distinct CDR3 sequences are present, about 15% being singletons, with the ten largest covering less than 35%. General observations from the study: Model output signaled ophthalmopathy a median about seven months ahead of onset.

The CDR3 loop spans 16 amino acids. Per the germline V gene, CDR1 is SGHRS and CDR2 is YFSETQ. V gave up 2 bases and J gave up 8 bases; unmatched junction bases: 9. Graves' hyperthyroidism qualified as stable when ophthalmopathy did not progress within 18 months. Lactation, pregnancy, other autoimmune disease or uncontrolled infection led to exclusion of patients. Sequencing input: blood. The clonotype originates from a young woman with Graves' hyperthyroidism. The chain joins TRBV5-1 to TRBJ2-1, with 11 bases fitting TRBD2. The CDR3 DNA sequence: TGCGCCAGCAGCTTAGGTAGCGGGAGGGCCGTCGATGAGCAGTTCTTC. Translated, it gives CASSLGSGRAVDEQFF.